This T cell receptor (beta chain) was documented in a study of blood T cells in healthy people across ages. Worth noting for this clonotype: Its antigen is unidentified.

This CDR3 region has 14 residues. Germline CDR1 reads MGHDK; CDR2 reads SYGVNS. Trimming stripped 3 bases from V and 5 bases from J, with 13 bases between. Every participating donor contributed 8.5 to 10 milliliters of peripheral blood through a draw. General study points: Roughly linearly, TCR beta diversity per million T cells fell as age increased.

Sample-barcoded 5' priming and a J-beta primer mix drove a second PCR of about 6 to 12 cycles. Each cDNA molecule was tagged by a template-switch adaptor with 12 random nucleotides. MiXCR was run by TCRdb on the 5' RACE reads, yielding one entry per CDR3 protein. The data show hundreds of thousands of distinct CDR3 sequences, approximately 25% seen once. These data also featured in a second study, about T cells of mothers and their children. That report notes: Material was donated by three healthy Caucasian mothers and their six children.

Sample: blood. This sequence originates from a boy under 18 in good health. V usage is TRBV25-1 and J usage is TRBJ2-5; possibly TRBD2 for D (5 bases). CDR3 amino acids: CASSEARVAETQYF. In nucleotides, the CDR3 is TGTGCCAGCAGTGAGGCCCGGGTAGCGGAGACCCAGTACTTC.